The 32 T cell receptor beta chains given below trace back to one sample, sequenced in a study of neurological immune-mediated disorders. The time point was: longitudinal time-point 2. TCRdb reanalysed the 5' RACE reads using MiXCR and keeps one entry per CDR3 protein. The sample shows roughly 45,000 distinct CDR3 sequences, around 14% of them seen only once. Source material: PBMCs. These TCRs come from a male donor with HTLV-1-associated myelopathy (HAM/TSP).

For this clonotype: The CDR3 end shows no conserved phenylalanine or tryptophan, and so a read error is likely. The DNA is omitted, as the CDR3 cannot be located on it reliably, and the CDR3 follows TCRdb's listing. CDR3 amino acids: CASSLSGTNNYGYAL. The V gene is TRBV7-3, the J gene TRBJ1-2; TRBD1 is taken as the D call from the table, unchecked against the DNA. In germline, CDR1 is SGHTA, CDR2 FQGTGA. From its first to its last residue, the CDR3 has 15 amino acids.

This clonotype has ten or more counts. The chain uses TRBV5-1 and TRBJ2-1; 12 bases are a match to TRBD2. V trimming: 4 bases; J trimming: 7 bases; junction bases outside the gene matches: 9. Germline CDR1 reads SGHRS; CDR2 reads YFSETQ. This CDR3 has 16 residues. CDR3 loop: CASSVRLAGADNEQFF. CDR3 DNA: TGCGCCAGCAGCGTCCGACTAGCGGGGGCCGATAATGAGCAGTTCTTC. Looking up the rest from reference TRBV5-1 and TRBJ2-1 gives the full variable domain: KAGVTQTPRYLIKTRGQQVTLSCSPISGHRSVSWYQQTPGQGLQFLFEYFSETQRNKGNFPGRFSGRQFSNSRSEMNVSTLELGDSALYLCASSVRLAGADNEQFFGPGTRLTVL.

This clonotype was found many times. This rearrangement joins TRBV6-5 to TRBJ2-5; D uncertain. This CDR3 is built from 14 residues. Trimming removed 5 bases from V and 2 bases from J, with 12 bases in between. Germline-derived CDR1 and CDR2 are MNHEY and SVGAGI. The CDR3 reads CASSPNTPQETQYF. DNA of the CDR3: TGTGCCAGCAGTCCGAACACCCCTCAAGAGACCCAGTACTTC.

This clonotype was detected many times. The chain combines TRBV20-1 with TRBJ1-1; a possible D gene is TRBD1 (5 bases). Germline V gene data show CDR1 as DFQATT and CDR2 as SNEGSKA (reference sequence). This CDR3 spans 10 amino acids. V lost 6 bases to trimming and J lost 11 bases, with 13 bases between them. Here the CDR3 DNA reads TGCAGTGCCGGGGCCCGCCAGGCTTTCTTT. Its protein product is CSAGARQAFF.

In its sample, this clonotype was seen many times. The CDR3 DNA follows: TGCGCCAGCAGCTTTTTCCCGGGGAGCCAAGAGACCCAGTACTTC. As protein: CASSFFPGSQETQYF. V usage is TRBV5-1 and J usage is TRBJ2-5, with D tentatively TRBD2 (5 bases). The germline CDR1 and CDR2 sequences are SGHRS and YFSETQ. The CDR3 runs to 15 residues. The V gene lost 2 bases and the J gene lost 1 base, with 12 bases spanning the gap.

This clonotype was detected ten times or more. The chain couples TRBV6-5 to TRBJ2-5; TRBD1 matches 9 bases. Trimming took 2 bases from V and 5 from J; bases not matched to a gene: 9. The CDR3 length is 16 residues. Germline V gene sequence: CDR1 MNHEY, CDR2 SVGAGI. This CDR3 is CASSYVRTGGAETQYF. The CDR3 nucleotides are TGTGCCAGCAGTTACGTCCGAACAGGGGGCGCGGAGACCCAGTACTTC.

In its sample, this clonotype was seen many times. V usage is TRBV29-1 and J usage is TRBJ1-2; D unresolved. CDR3 size: 12 residues. The germline V gene encodes CDR1 SQVTM and CDR2 ANQGSEA. Deletions cut 4 bases from V and 0 bases from J, with 6 bases between. CDR3 amino acids: CSVAQANYGYTF. The CDR3 coding sequence is TGCAGCGTTGCTCAAGCTAACTATGGCTACACCTTC.

There are many counts of this clonotype. The chain combines TRBV5-6 with TRBJ2-5, with no clear D. V was shortened by 2 bases and J by 2 bases, with 7 bases between the two germline ends. This CDR3 spans 13 amino acids. The germline gives CDR1 SGHDT, CDR2 YYEEEE. CDR3 amino acids: CASSFQFQETQYF. The CDR3 nucleotides are TGTGCCAGCAGCTTCCAGTTTCAAGAGACCCAGTACTTC.

This clonotype was seen repeatedly, ten times or more. The chain is built from TRBV7-7 and TRBJ2-5; D unresolved. The CDR3 extends over 11 amino acids. Germline values: CDR1 SSHAT, CDR2 FNYEAQ (reference sequence). For the CDR3, the DNA is TGTGCTAAAGGATCTGGAAGGACCCAGTACTTC. Translating it yields CAKGSGRTQYF.

This clonotype was seen at least ten times. In nucleotides, the CDR3 is TGCAGTGCTTTGGGGGGGGGCAGGGGAAATTCACCCCTCCACTTT. It specifies CSALGGGRGNSPLHF. The rearrangement uses TRBV20-1 and TRBJ1-6, with a possible D match to TRBD1 (6 bases). This CDR3 is built from 15 residues. Trimming pared 5 bases from V and 7 bases from J, leaving 18 bases between. Germline V gene sequence: CDR1 DFQATT, CDR2 SNEGSKA (reference sequence).

This clonotype has at least ten counts. The V and J genes are TRBV7-9 and TRBJ1-1, with a tentative D call TRBD1 (6 bases). Trimming removed 5 bases at V and 1 base at J, with 11 bases between. The V gene's germline CDR1 is SEHNR and CDR2 FQNEAQ (reference sequence). The CDR3 extends over 14 amino acids. The DNA for the CDR3 is TGTGCCAGCAGCAAGGGACACGGGAACACTGAAGCTTTCTTT. This sequence encodes CASSKGHGNTEAFF.

This clonotype has a count of ten or more. V is TRBV27 and J is TRBJ2-3; D may correspond to TRBD1 or TRBD2 (6 bases each). This CDR3 is 16 amino acids long. V was pared by 2 bases and J by 1 base, with 13 bases between. Germline CDR1 reads MNHEY; CDR2 reads SMNVEV (reference sequence). DNA of the CDR3: TGTGCCAGCAGTTTACCTGGGGGGCTGGGCACAGATACGCAGTATTTT. Translated, it gives CASSLPGGLGTDTQYF.

This clonotype was found many times. The gene calls are TRBV10-2 and TRBJ2-1; weak D call: TRBD1 (5 bases). CDR1 is WSHSY, CDR2 SAAADI, per germline. V was trimmed by 7 bases and J by 10 bases, leaving 17 bases between them. This CDR3 region has 13 residues. The CDR3 DNA reads TGCGCCAGCATTAATACAGGAATAAGCGAGCAGTTCTTC. As protein: CASINTGISEQFF.

The chain is built from TRBV15 and TRBJ2-3, with TRBD2 matching over 11 bases. The CDR3 is made up of 16 amino acids. Germline V gene data show CDR1 as LNHNV and CDR2 as YYDKDF (reference sequence). The CDR3 region is CSTRDPLAGGIDTQYF. The CDR3 DNA is TGTTCTACCAGGGACCCTCTAGCGGGGGGTATAGATACGCAGTATTTT. Looking up the rest from reference TRBV15 and TRBJ2-3 gives the full variable domain: DAMVIQNPRYQVTQFGKPVTLSCSQTLNHNVMYWYQQKSSQAPKLLFHYYDKDFNNEADTPDNFQSRRPNTSFCFLDIRSPGLGDTAMYLCSTRDPLAGGIDTQYFGPGTRLTVL.

This clonotype has at least ten counts. V and J are TRBV10-2 and TRBJ1-6, with D maybe TRBD1 (5 bases). V gave up 4 bases and J gave up 6 bases, with 10 bases separating them. Germline CDR1 WSHSY, CDR2 SAAADI. The CDR3 has 14 amino acids. This chain's CDR3 is CASSAGGFNSPLHF. CDR3 bases: TGCGCCAGCAGTGCTGGGGGGTTTAATTCACCCCTCCACTTT.

This clonotype is medium-sized within its sample. The chain carries TRBV5-1 and TRBJ1-1; perhaps TRBD1 as D (5 bases). V was shortened by 0 bases and J by 6 bases, with 12 bases between the two germline ends. CDR3 size: 14 residues. CDR1 and CDR2 from the germline V gene are SGHRS and YFSETQ. CDR3 in amino acids: CASSLAGGPSEAFF. CDR3 in DNA: TGCGCCAGCAGCTTGGCGGGGGGTCCCTCTGAAGCTTTCTTT.

This clonotype has at least ten counts. The CDR3 region is CASSPQGGASGNTIYF. CDR3 in DNA: TGCGCCAGCAGCCCCCAAGGGGGAGCCAGTGGAAACACCATATATTTT. V usage is TRBV5-1 and J usage is TRBJ1-3, with a tentative D call TRBD1 (6 bases). CDR1 and CDR2 from the germline V gene are SGHRS and YFSETQ. The CDR3 is 16 residues long. Trimming took off 4 bases at V and 3 bases at J, with 17 bases between the two ends.

This clonotype has a count of ten or more. The chain combines TRBV27 with TRBJ1-1, with D possibly being TRBD1 (5 bases). The ends were cut back, 5 bases at V and 4 bases at J, with 17 bases in the middle. This CDR3 is built from 15 residues. Germline V gene data show CDR1 as MNHEY and CDR2 as SMNVEV (reference sequence). The DNA of the CDR3 is TGTGCCAGCAGTAGGGTCCAGGGTTTAGGCACTGAAGCTTTCTTT. The encoded protein is CASSRVQGLGTEAFF.

This clonotype has a count of ten or more. The chain couples TRBV27 to TRBJ1-6; weak D call: TRBD1 (5 bases). V was shortened by 5 bases and J by 10 bases, with 12 bases between the two germline ends. From germline, CDR1 is MNHEY and CDR2 SMNVEV (reference sequence). The CDR3 is 13 residues long. CDR3 protein: CASSPPGSSPLHF. Written as DNA, the CDR3 is TGTGCCAGCAGTCCGCCAGGGAGCTCACCCCTCCACTTT.

The table lists this clonotype with many counts. The CDR3 sequence: CSGRRGMNEQFF. In DNA form, the CDR3 reads TGCAGCGGCCGGCGCGGGATGAATGAGCAGTTCTTC. The V and J genes are TRBV29-1 and TRBJ2-1; D possibly corresponds to TRBD2 (6 bases). Deletions cut 7 bases from V and 7 bases from J, with 14 bases between. Germline values: CDR1 SQVTM, CDR2 ANQGSEA. CDR3 length: 12 amino acids.

The rearrangement joins TRBV6-5 to TRBJ1-1; 7 nucleotides line up with TRBD1. Trimming removed 5 bases from V and 1 base from J; junction bases left unmatched: 7. This CDR3 comprises 15 residues. Germline assignment: CDR1 MNHEY and CDR2 SVGAGI. The CDR3 sequence: CASSLRDSQNTEAFF. CDR3 coding DNA: TGTGCCAGCAGTCTTAGGGACAGTCAGAACACTGAAGCTTTCTTT.

This clonotype was recorded many times. The chain employs TRBV12-3 or TRBV12-4 and TRBJ1-1, with 7 nucleotides matching TRBD1. The CDR3 is 17 residues long. Trimming removed 6 bases from V and 0 bases from J; junction bases left unmatched: 13. In DNA form, the CDR3 reads TGTGCCAGCAGCCCAGGCATGACAGGGTTCATGAACACTGAAGCTTTCTTT. Its protein is CASSPGMTGFMNTEAFF.

This clonotype was picked up many times. The V gene is TRBV20-1, the J gene TRBJ1-5, with 11 positions matching TRBD1. The CDR3 runs 14 residues. After removal of 2 bases from V and 8 bases from J, the junction contained 5 bases not matched to a gene. Germline CDR1 reads DFQATT; CDR2 reads SNEGSKA (reference sequence). The CDR3 coding sequence is TGCAGTGCTAGACCGCGGACAGGGGGCAAGCCCCAGCATTTT. It translates to CSARPRTGGKPQHF.

This clonotype has ten or more counts. The chain has TRBV20-1 and TRBJ2-5; D uncertain. CDR1 and CDR2 from the germline V gene are DFQATT and SNEGSKA (reference sequence). The CDR3 covers 15 residues. V was clipped by 0 bases and J by 1 base, with 12 bases between them. The CDR3, as DNA: TGCAGTGCTAGAGATGGTGCGGAGATCCAAGAGACCCAGTACTTC. It yields the protein CSARDGAEIQETQYF.

This clonotype was observed many times. CDR3 amino acids: CAISSSDTAWEQYF. The DNA of the CDR3 is TGTGCCATCAGCTCCTCCGACACTGCTTGGGAGCAGTACTTC. The genes are TRBV10-3 and TRBJ2-7, with D uncertain. The CDR3 covers 14 residues. V was trimmed by 6 bases and J by 7 bases, leaving 19 bases between them. Germline values: CDR1 ENHRY, CDR2 SYGVKD.

At least ten counts were recorded for this clonotype. The chain links TRBV3-1 to TRBJ2-3, with D perhaps given as TRBD1 or TRBD2 (5 bases each). Trimming pared 4 bases from V and 1 base from J, leaving 9 bases between. CDR3 length equals 14 residues. Germline V lookup: CDR1 LGHDT, CDR2 YNNKEL (reference sequence). The CDR3 nucleotides read TGTGCCAGCAGCCCCTGGGACCGCACAGATACGCAGTATTTT. Translation gives CASSPWDRTDTQYF.

This clonotype was seen repeatedly, ten times or more. The V and J genes are TRBV20-1 and TRBJ1-5; 7 bases are a match to TRBD1. The junction had 4 bases not matched to a gene; V was cut back by 3 bases and J by 5 bases. Germline lookup yields CDR1 DFQATT and CDR2 SNEGSKA (reference sequence). This CDR3 contains 13 residues. The CDR3 nucleotides are TGCAGTGCTAGCAGGGGGACGGATCAGCCCCAGCATTTT. It codes for CSASRGTDQPQHF.

This clonotype is labeled medium-sized. CDR3: CASSSYSDEQYF. The CDR3 nucleotides are TGTGCCAGCAGCTCCTATAGTGACGAGCAGTACTTC. This chain uses TRBV7-6 with TRBJ2-7; D unclear. There are 12 residues in the CDR3. V gave up 4 bases and J gave up 5 bases, with 9 bases separating them. Germline V gives CDR1 SGHVS, CDR2 FNYEAQ.

This clonotype was picked up many times. The rearrangement uses TRBV7-2 and TRBJ2-3; D might be TRBD1 (5 bases). Germline CDR1 SGHTA, CDR2 FQGNSA. This CDR3 contains 16 residues. The ends were cut back, 5 bases at V and 0 bases at J, with 15 bases in the middle. The CDR3 sequence is CASSPKPRGSTDTQYF. CDR3 bases: TGTGCCAGCAGCCCCAAGCCTAGGGGTAGCACAGATACGCAGTATTTT.

This clonotype was counted ten times or more. The chain combines TRBV4-3 with TRBJ2-3; 11 bases fit TRBD2. J lost 1 base, V lost 3 bases, and 3 bases had no gene match. The CDR3 length is 16 residues. Per the germline V gene, CDR1 is LGHNA and CDR2 is YSLEER. The CDR3 spells CASSQLLAGGTDTQYF. CDR3 DNA sequence: TGCGCCAGCAGCCAGCTACTAGCGGGGGGCACAGATACGCAGTATTTT.

A word on this clonotype: A much bigger clone sits one base away, suggesting this may be a read error. The rearrangement uses TRBV20-1 and TRBJ2-1; D gene uncertain. Germline V lookup: CDR1 DFQATT, CDR2 SNEGSKA (reference sequence). This CDR3 comprises 13 residues. V lost 7 bases and J 0 bases, leaving 10 bases between the germline ends. This CDR3 reads CSERSSSYNEQFF. As DNA, the CDR3 is TGCAGTGAACGGAGTAGCTCCTACAATGAGCAGTTCTTC.

This clonotype appeared many times. This chain links TRBV20-1 with TRBJ1-2; possibly TRBD1 for D (6 bases). Trimming took off 3 bases at V and 0 bases at J, with 17 bases between the two ends. The CDR3 is 16 residues long. CDR1 is DFQATT, CDR2 SNEGSKA, per germline (reference sequence). CDR3 sequence reads: CSARLRGGSPNYGYTF. The DNA of the CDR3 is TGCAGTGCTAGGCTCAGAGGGGGGTCTCCTAACTATGGCTACACCTTC.